These T cell receptor beta chains were read from a single sample in a study of CD8 T cells in ankylosing spondylitis. TCRdb fed the 5' RACE reads into MiXCR, producing one record per CDR3 protein. This table has approximately 350,000 distinct CDR3 sequences, about 15% appearing once. The material sequenced was blood, either unsorted or a sorted T cell fraction (not recorded which). These receptors were taken from a male donor with ankylosing spondylitis or in good health (not recorded which). Both conserved end residues are part of each CDR3. The D gene is left open where the match is weak. A row's size may be missing; if present it is once, few, many or a size class.

D gene	clone size	V gene	J gene	CDR3 DNA	CDR3 protein
TRBD1	-	TRBV2	TRBJ2-7	TGTGCCAGCAGTGACAGTCTCGGGACAGTCCGGAGTGTCTCCTACGAGCAGTACTTC	CASSDSLGTVRSVSYEQYF
TRBD2	-	TRBV6-1	TRBJ2-1	TGTGCCAGCAGTGAATTTAGCGGGGGGTACAATGAGCAGTTCTTC	CASSEFSGGYNEQFF
-	few	TRBV2	TRBJ2-7	TGTGCCAGCCAAGCCATGCGCAGCTCCTACGAGCAGTACTTC	CASQAMRSSYEQYF
-	few	TRBV27	TRBJ1-1	TGTGCCAGCAGTTTAAGCCAGGGAAGGACTGAAGCTTTCTTT	CASSLSQGRTEAFF
TRBD1	few	TRBV29-1	TRBJ2-7	TGCAGCGTTGAAGGGGACAGGGACGGGCAGTACTTC	CSVEGDRDGQYF
-	-	TRBV6-5	TRBJ2-2	TGTGCCAGCAGTTACTCGGAAGGATGGACCGGGGAGCTGTTTTTT	CASSYSEGWTGELFF
TRBD1	-	TRBV6-1	TRBJ1-1	TGTGCCCGAAAATACAGGGGGAACACTGAAGCTTTCTTT	CARKYRGNTEAFF
-	many	TRBV12-3/TRBV12-4	TRBJ2-2	TGTGCCAGCAGTCTATCTGGTGGGGAGCTGTTTTTT	CASSLSGGELFF
TRBD2	few	TRBV3-1	TRBJ2-1	TGTGCCAGCAGCCATCTAGCGGGGGGGGGTGAGCAGTTCTTC	CASSHLAGGGEQFF
-	many	TRBV10-2	TRBJ1-2	TGCGCCAGCAGTCTCGACAGGATATATGGCTACACCTTC	CASSLDRIYGYTF
TRBD1	-	TRBV6-5	TRBJ2-7	TGTGCCAGCAGTCTCGACAGGGGGCCAAGGGAGCAGTACTTC	CASSLDRGPREQYF
TRBD2	few	TRBV11-2	TRBJ2-7	TGTGCCAGCAGCCTGACTAGCGGGGGCTCTACCGGGTCCTACGAGCAGTACTTC	CASSLTSGGSTGSYEQYF
-	many	TRBV12-3/TRBV12-4	TRBJ2-2	TGTGCCAGCAGTTTTAAGGGGCAGGGTAAAAACACCGGGGAGCTGTTTTTT	CASSFKGQGKNTGELFF
-	many	TRBV29-1	TRBJ2-7	TGCAGCGTTGAAGGGTGGCAGGGATACGAGCAGTACTTC	CSVEGWQGYEQYF
TRBD2	many	TRBV12-3/TRBV12-4	TRBJ2-1	TGTGCCAGCATTATTAGCGGGAGAAGGGTTAATGAGCAGTTCTTC	CASIISGRRVNEQFF
-	few	TRBV7-9	TRBJ1-2	TGTGCCAGCAGCTTAAGCGACAGGAAGAGTGGCTACACCTTC	CASSLSDRKSGYTF
-	few	TRBV18	TRBJ1-3	TGTGCCAGCTCACCTGAGGTCCGGAGCTCTGGAAACACCATATATTTT	CASSPEVRSSGNTIYF
TRBD2	-	TRBV12-3/TRBV12-4	TRBJ2-3	TGTGCCAGCAGTCCCCTCCTAGCGGGAGGGCCAGATACGCAGTATTTT	CASSPLLAGGPDTQYF
-	-	TRBV20-1	TRBJ2-5	TGCAGTGCTAGGGGTCTAAAGGGCGCGGTAGAGACCCAGTACTTC	CSARGLKGAVETQYF
-	-	TRBV12-3/TRBV12-4	TRBJ2-3	TGTGCCGGCAGCACAGGGTTGGATACGCAGTATTTT	CAGSTGLDTQYF
TRBD1	-	TRBV5-1	TRBJ2-1	TGCGCCAGCAGCCTGAGGGACAGGGGATACAATGAGCAGTTCTTC	CASSLRDRGYNEQFF
-	many	TRBV6-5	TRBJ1-2	TGTGCCAGCAGTTACGGGGGACCAGCGGTTCCTGGCTACACCTTC	CASSYGGPAVPGYTF
-	many	TRBV7-2	TRBJ1-3	TGTGCCAGCAGCTTAAGGCCTTCTGGAAACACCATATATTTT	CASSLRPSGNTIYF
-	-	TRBV9	TRBJ2-3	TGTGCCAGCAGCGAGGACGCCTATACGCAGTATTTT	CASSEDAYTQYF
-	-	TRBV12-3/TRBV12-4	TRBJ1-1	TGTGCCAGCAGCAAAACGAGGGCCACTGAAGCTTTCTTT	CASSKTRATEAFF
-	few	TRBV12-3/TRBV12-4	TRBJ2-1	TGTGCCAGCAGTTTTTATGTAGCGGAGAATGAGCAGTTCTTC	CASSFYVAENEQFF
TRBD1	few	TRBV5-1	TRBJ1-6	TGCGCCAGCAGCTTGGGACAGGGGGCTTATTCACCCCTCCACTTT	CASSLGQGAYSPLHF
-	few	TRBV20-1	TRBJ2-1	TGCAGTGCCAGGGGCAGCTTCCCCTACAATGAGCAGTTCTTC	CSARGSFPYNEQFF
-	few	TRBV14	TRBJ1-6	TGTGCCAGCAGCCAAGGAGTAATTTCACCCCTCCACTTT	CASSQGVISPLHF
-	-	TRBV20-1	TRBJ2-1	TGCAGTGCTATAGGGTCGGAACAATACAATGAGCAGTTCTTC	CSAIGSEQYNEQFF
-	few	TRBV5-4	TRBJ2-5	TGTGCCAGCAGCTTAGCAGGGTCCCCCGGGACCCAGTACTTC	CASSLAGSPGTQYF
-	-	TRBV20-1	TRBJ1-6	TGCAGTGTACTCACCCCCCTTTCACCCCTCCACTTT	CSVLTPLSPLHF
-	many	TRBV12-3/TRBV12-4	TRBJ2-4	TGTGCCAGCAGTTTAGCTTGGGACTCCAAAAACATTCAGTACTTC	CASSLAWDSKNIQYF
TRBD1	few	TRBV3-1	TRBJ2-7	TGTGCCAGCAGCCAAGGGGACAGGGTTTTAGGAGAGCAGTACTTC	CASSQGDRVLGEQYF
-	many	TRBV5-1	TRBJ2-2	TGCGCCAGCAGCTTGGCAGGGAAGAGTGGAACCGGGGAGCTGTTTTTT	CASSLAGKSGTGELFF
-	-	TRBV5-1	TRBJ2-2	TGCGCCAGTGGAGGGGAGAACACCGGGGAGCTGTTTTTT	CASGGENTGELFF
TRBD1	-	TRBV6-5	TRBJ2-7	TGTGCCAGCAGTTACTCTACCGGGGACAGCGCCTACGAGCAGTACTTC	CASSYSTGDSAYEQYF
-	few	TRBV6-5	TRBJ2-3	TGTGCCAGCAGTTCCCGGGAAGGACGCACAGATACGCAGTATTTT	CASSSREGRTDTQYF
-	-	TRBV21-1	TRBJ2-5	TGTGCCAGCAGCAGGGGTCCGGCAGAGACCCAGTACTTC	CASSRGPAETQYF
TRBD2	-	TRBV11-2	TRBJ2-7	TGTGCCAGCAGCTCGTGGCTAGCGGATTACGAGCAGTACTTC	CASSSWLADYEQYF
TRBD1	-	TRBV29-1	TRBJ2-5	TGCAGCGTACCGGACAGGCCTTACCAAGAGACCCAGTACTTC	CSVPDRPYQETQYF
-	many	TRBV27	TRBJ1-2	TGTGCCAGCAGTTTTACGACAGGCCCTACCTATGGCTACACCTTC	CASSFTTGPTYGYTF
TRBD1	-	TRBV5-1	TRBJ1-1	TGCGCCAGCAAACTCACAGGTCAGGGGGACACTGAAGCTTTCTTT	CASKLTGQGDTEAFF
TRBD1	many	TRBV12-3/TRBV12-4	TRBJ1-6	TGTGCCAGCAGGGCGACAGGGGATAATTCACCCCTCCACTTT	CASRATGDNSPLHF
-	-	TRBV4-1	TRBJ1-5	TGCGCCAGCAGCCACACAGGGCTGGTAAATCAGCCCCAGCATTTT	CASSHTGLVNQPQHF
-	few	TRBV10-3	TRBJ1-5	TGTGCCATCAGTGAGTCGATTATGCGGTCAGGGGTCAATCAGCCCCAGCATTTT	CAISESIMRSGVNQPQHF
TRBD1	once	TRBV5-1	TRBJ2-3	TGCGCCAGCAGCCCCCCCCTCGGACAGGTCACAGATACGCAGTATTTT	CASSPPLGQVTDTQYF
-	many	TRBV5-1	TRBJ1-5	TGCGCCAGCAGCGTGTTAGGGTATCAGCCCCAGCATTTT	CASSVLGYQPQHF
-	few	TRBV9	TRBJ2-2	TGTGCCAGCAGCGTAGAACCCACCGGGGAGCTGTTTTTT	CASSVEPTGELFF
-	-	TRBV12-3/TRBV12-4	TRBJ2-2	TGTGCCAGCAGTTCTATCGCGGTCTACACCGGGGAGCTGTTTTTT	CASSSIAVYTGELFF
TRBD1	-	TRBV12-5	TRBJ2-7	TGTGCTAGTGCCGACTCCGACAGGGCCCACGAGCAGTACTTC	CASADSDRAHEQYF
-	-	TRBV5-6	TRBJ2-1	TGTGCCAGCAGCTTACCTAGCAGCCATGAGCAGTTCTTC	CASSLPSSHEQFF
TRBD1	-	TRBV27	TRBJ1-1	TGTGCCAGCAGTTCACTCCTTGACAGGGGAGGAACTGAAGCTTTCTTT	CASSSLLDRGGTEAFF
TRBD1	-	TRBV20-1	TRBJ2-7	TGCAGTGCAGCCCCCGGGACAGGGTCCTACGAGCAGTACTTC	CSAAPGTGSYEQYF
-	few	TRBV25-1	TRBJ1-2	TGTGCCAGCAGCCATGGAGGGATCTATGGCTACACCTTC	CASSHGGIYGYTF
TRBD1	-	TRBV7-2	TRBJ2-7	TGTGCCAGCAGCTCGACAGGGGGCGCTCGGATGTCCTACGAGCAGTACTTC	CASSSTGGARMSYEQYF
TRBD2	many	TRBV3-1	TRBJ2-1	TGTGCCAGCAGCCTTGCGGGAGGCACCTACAATGAGCAGTTCTTC	CASSLAGGTYNEQFF